The 24 T cell receptor beta chains in this list originate from one sample, sequenced in a study of CD8+ T cells in alopecia areata. The treatment is: oral pan-JAK inhibitor, 5-10 mg twice daily. Once RNA had been extracted, it was reverse transcribed into cDNA to act as the sequencing template. Repertoires were generated with immunoSEQ multiplex PCR, while TCRdb's copy carries only in-frame clones and drops some. The sample has over 150,000 clones, about three fifths seen once. The sequencing used CD4+ T cells sorted from blood, collected at week 24, from a patient treated with tofacitinib. Source of these receptors: a human donor with alopecia areata.

The gene calls are TRBV29-1 and TRBJ2-2; D gene unclear. The germline V gene has CDR1 SQVTM and CDR2 ANQGSEA. This CDR3 has 13 residues. Trimming took off 6 bases at V and 0 bases at J, with 8 bases between the two ends. CDR3 sequence (DNA): TGCAGCGTAGGACCGGCGAACACCGGGGAGCTGTTTTTT. Translated: CSVGPANTGELFF.

This clone showed up just a few times. This specimen includes other DNA sequences encoding the same CDR3. The chain employs TRBV7-2 and TRBJ1-5; D may be TRBD1 (6 bases). Looked up from germline, CDR1 is SGHTA and CDR2 is FQGNSA. The V end was cut by 2 bases, the J end by 4 bases, with 12 bases between. This CDR3 has 15 amino acids. The CDR3 region has the DNA TGTGCCAGCAGCTTATTTCAAGGGGGGAATCAGCCCCAGCATTTT. As protein: CASSLFQGGNQPQHF.

The sample holds a few counts of this clone. The DNA of the CDR3 is TGTGCCAGCAGCTTAGGAGGCGGAGGTGAAGCTTTCTTT. Protein sequence: CASSLGGGGEAFF. The chain combines TRBV13 with TRBJ1-1, with D unclear. Germline V gene sequence: CDR1 PRHDT, CDR2 FYEKMQ (reference sequence). The CDR3 totals 13 residues. V was pared by 0 bases and J by 7 bases, with 9 bases between. Looking up the rest from reference TRBV13 and TRBJ1-1 gives the full variable domain: AAGVIQSPRHLIKEKRETATLKCYPIPRHDTVYWYQQGPGQDPQFLISFYEKMQSDKGSIPDRFSAQQFSDYHSELNMSSLELGDSALYFCASSLGGGGEAFFGQGTRLTVV.

The chain links TRBV25-1 to TRBJ2-1; maybe TRBD2 (6 bases). In germline, CDR1 is MGHDK, CDR2 SYGVNS. Trimming took off 5 bases at V and 3 bases at J, with 14 bases between the two ends. The CDR3 is made up of 15 amino acids. The CDR3 bases are TGTGCCAGCAGTTATGCCGGGACTTACTACAATGAGCAGTTCTTC. It encodes CASSYAGTYYNEQFF.

This clone was seen a single time. The rearrangement uses TRBV30 and TRBJ1-2; possibly TRBD1 for D (5 bases). This CDR3 is built from 12 residues. V lost 3 bases and J lost 2, with 7 bases in between. Per germline, CDR1 GTSNPN and CDR2 SVGIG (reference sequence). The CDR3 spells CAWSWTNYGYTF. The CDR3 DNA follows: TGTGCCTGGAGCTGGACAAACTATGGCTACACCTTC.

This clone has just a few counts. This sequence joins TRBV9 and TRBJ1-1; tentative D call: TRBD1 (6 bases). The germline V gene has CDR1 SGDLS and CDR2 YYNGEE. This CDR3 contains 14 residues. Between the trimmed V and J ends, which lost 0 bases and 5 bases, there was a span of 11 bases. The CDR3 loop reads CASSVDGRGTEAFF. The DNA of the CDR3 is TGTGCCAGCAGCGTAGATGGCAGGGGTACTGAAGCTTTCTTT. The whole variable domain, remainder taken from reference TRBV9 and TRBJ1-1, is DSGVTQTPKHLITATGQRVTLRCSPRSGDLSVYWYQQSLDQGLQFLIQYYNGEERAKGNILERFSAQQFPDLHSELNLSSLELGDSALYFCASSVDGRGTEAFFGQGTRLTVV.

The chain is built from TRBV29-1 and TRBJ2-2, with D unclear. Germline V gives CDR1 SQVTM, CDR2 ANQGSEA. This CDR3 contains 12 residues. V was cut by 4 bases and J by 8 bases, with 11 bases left in between. CDR3 nucleotides: TGCAGCGTTGGGAGTGGAGAGGGGGAGCTGTTTTTT. Translating it yields CSVGSGEGELFF.

The chain uses TRBV10-3 and TRBJ2-7; TRBD1 aligns across 7 bases. This CDR3 has 15 residues. J lost 7 bases, V lost 2 bases, and 11 bases had no gene match. Germline V gene lookup returns CDR1 ENHRY and CDR2 SYGVKD. The CDR3 coding sequence is TGTGCCATCAGTGAGCTAGGACAGGAACTGGGAGAGCAGTACTTC. This encodes CAISELGQELGEQYF.

The chain employs TRBV5-1 and TRBJ2-5; TRBD2 matches 8 bases. The V and J ends lost 0 bases and 3 bases, in that order; junction bases with no gene match: 1. This CDR3 is 14 amino acids long. Germline values: CDR1 SGHRS, CDR2 YFSETQ. CDR3 nucleotides: TGCGCCAGCAGCTTGGCAGCGGGGGAAGAGACCCAGTACTTC. Translating it yields CASSLAAGEETQYF.

This clone has only a few counts. V gene TRBV6-5 combines with J gene TRBJ2-2; D is undetermined. The CDR3 totals 14 residues. Germline CDR1 reads MNHEY; CDR2 reads SVGAGI. The V end lost 5 bases, the J end lost 4 bases, and 11 bases lay between the germline ends. The CDR3 loop is CASSREPVTGELFF. The CDR3, as DNA: TGTGCCAGCAGTCGAGAACCGGTCACCGGGGAGCTGTTTTTT.

The chain carries TRBV18 and TRBJ1-1; TRBD1 is a possible D gene (5 bases). V was clipped by 3 bases and J by 5 bases, with 7 bases between them. This CDR3 region has 12 residues. The germline V gene has CDR1 KGHSH and CDR2 LQKENI. The CDR3 is CASSPDSTEAFF. DNA for the CDR3: TGTGCCAGCTCACCTGACAGTACTGAAGCTTTCTTT. The full variable domain, its missing parts supplied by reference TRBV18 and TRBJ1-1, is NAGVMQNPRHLVRRRGQEARLRCSPMKGHSHVYWYRQLPEEGLKFMVYLQKENIIDESGMPKERFSAEFPKEGPSILRIQQVVRGDSAAYFCASSPDSTEAFFGQGTRLTVV.

This clone has more than one count but fewer than ten. The rearrangement links TRBV29-1 to TRBJ1-2; maybe TRBD1 (5 bases). CDR1 and CDR2 from the germline V gene are SQVTM and ANQGSEA. The CDR3 is made up of 15 amino acids. The V gene lost 6 bases and the J gene lost 8 bases, with 25 bases spanning the gap. In DNA, the CDR3 is TGCAGCGTAGCAAGGGGATCGGTCTGGCTGGAGGGCTACACCTTC. Its translation is CSVARGSVWLEGYTF.

The chain recombines TRBV5-1 with TRBJ2-7; 9 bases align to TRBD1. V shed 4 bases, J shed 3 bases, and the junction held 2 bases outside the gene matches. This CDR3 comprises 13 residues. Per the germline V gene, CDR1 is SGHRS and CDR2 is YFSETQ. This chain's CDR3 is CASSGTGIYEQYF. The CDR3 DNA reads TGCGCCAGCAGCGGGACAGGGATCTACGAGCAGTACTTC.

The J gene is TRBJ1-4, the V gene TRBV28; tentative D call: TRBD1 (5 bases). The CDR3 length is 15 residues. Deletions cut 2 bases from V and 4 bases from J, with 11 bases between. CDR1 MDHEN and CDR2 SYDVKM come from the germline V gene. CDR3 region: CASSLVTGLNEKLFF. CDR3 coding DNA: TGTGCCAGCAGTTTAGTAACAGGCCTTAATGAAAAACTGTTTTTT.

This clone was counted only a few times. The rearrangement links TRBV27 to TRBJ2-3; 8 bases fit TRBD1. Germline V CDR1 and CDR2: MNHEY, SMNVEV (reference sequence). The CDR3 has 15 residues. The V and J ends lost 5 bases and 1 base, in that order; junction bases with no gene match: 5. The CDR3 sequence: CASSRSGQGTDTQYF. CDR3 bases: TGTGCCAGCAGTCGATCGGGACAGGGCACAGATACGCAGTATTTT.

The chain links TRBV25-1 to TRBJ1-6, with D perhaps matching TRBD1 (5 bases). This CDR3 spans 17 amino acids. V was cut by 4 bases and J by 10 bases, with 23 bases left in between. Germline loops: CDR1 MGHDK, CDR2 SYGVNS. In nucleotides, the CDR3 is TGTGCCAGCAGTGCGGCGGGCACAGGCGGTATAGGGTCACCCCTCCACTTT. It yields the protein CASSAAGTGGIGSPLHF.

The rearrangement links TRBV10-3 to TRBJ1-4; D is unresolved. V was shortened by 0 bases and J by 4 bases, with 6 bases between the two germline ends. The germline gives CDR1 ENHRY, CDR2 SYGVKD. The CDR3 extends over 14 amino acids. CDR3 amino acids: CAISESRHNEKLFF. The CDR3 DNA follows: TGTGCCATCAGTGAGTCACGGCATAATGAAAAACTGTTTTTT.

Concerning this clone itself: Different DNA sequences within this sample yield the same CDR3. The V call is TRBV18, the J call TRBJ2-5; no clear D. Germline assignment: CDR1 KGHSH and CDR2 LQKENI. V was clipped by 1 base and J by 2 bases, with 5 bases between them. The CDR3 is 13 residues long. The CDR3 DNA sequence: TGTGCCAGCTCACCACGAGATCAAGAGACCCAGTACTTC. Encoded protein: CASSPRDQETQYF.

In regard to this clone: The same CDR3 also results from other DNA sequences found in this sample. The chain uses TRBV30 and TRBJ2-7, with D unclear. Germline CDR1 and CDR2: GTSNPN and SVGIG (reference sequence). The CDR3 extends over 14 amino acids. Deletions cut 0 bases from V and 0 bases from J, with 9 bases between. Here the CDR3 DNA reads TGTGCCTGGAGTGTGGGCGGAATCTCCTACGAGCAGTACTTC. It encodes CAWSVGGISYEQYF.

This chain joins TRBV6-5 and TRBJ1-2; no clear D gene. There are 15 residues in the CDR3. Trimming pared 0 bases from V and 4 bases from J, leaving 12 bases between. Per the germline V gene, CDR1 is MNHEY and CDR2 is SVGAGI. The CDR3 coding sequence is TGTGCCAGCAGTTACTCCCCCGCTACGGGCTATGGCTACACCTTC. Its translation: CASSYSPATGYGYTF.

Only a few counts were recorded for this clone. This sequence joins TRBV27 and TRBJ1-2; possibly TRBD1 for D (6 bases). CDR1 and CDR2 (germline): MNHEY, SMNVEV (reference sequence). This CDR3 comprises 13 residues. Deletions cut 8 bases from V and 2 bases from J, with 12 bases between. CDR3 DNA: TGTGCCAGCGGCCGACAGGAGAACTATGGCTACACCTTC. Amino acid sequence: CASGRQENYGYTF.

The rearrangement uses TRBV18 and TRBJ1-1; no clear D gene. CDR3 length: 14 residues. V lost 0 bases, J lost 3 bases, and 8 bases lay in between. Germline CDR1 reads KGHSH; CDR2 reads LQKENI. The CDR3 coding sequence is TGTGCCAGCTCACCACCGTACGTTGACACTGAAGCTTTCTTT. It encodes CASSPPYVDTEAFF.

This clone was detected only a few times. The rearrangement uses TRBV2 and TRBJ2-1; TRBD2 matches 10 bases. The CDR3 runs 15 residues. Looked up from germline, CDR1 is SNHLY and CDR2 is FYNNEI. J was trimmed by 2 bases and V by 5 bases; bases with no gene match: 3. In DNA form, the CDR3 reads TGTGCCAGCAGTCAGCGGGAGGGAACCTACAATGAGCAGTTCTTC. Translated: CASSQREGTYNEQFF.

The CDR3 here is CASSRPVGVTGELFF. For the CDR3, the DNA is TGCGCCAGCAGCCGACCTGTCGGGGTAACCGGGGAGCTGTTTTTT. The chain couples TRBV4-3 to TRBJ2-2; tentatively, D is TRBD2 (5 bases). Germline V gene sequence: CDR1 LGHNA, CDR2 YSLEER. Trimming cost V 4 bases and J 5 bases, with 14 bases left between them. The CDR3 is 15 amino acids.